This TCR beta chain was found in a study of blood T cell repertoires in COVID-19. About the study: The samples span acute and convalescent COVID-19 from the United States, Italy and Spain. Sources were T cells, B-cell-depleted T cells, or PBMCs; the material itself was cDNA or gDNA.

CDR1 GTSNPN and CDR2 SVGIG come from the germline V gene (reference sequence). The CDR3 has 12 residues. The V end was cut by 5 bases, the J end by 5 bases, with 12 bases between. Original handling: Reference gene primer amplification gave estimated nucleated cell counts. TCRdb's copy holds only in-frame clones and misses some; the assay was immunoSEQ multiplex PCR. V and J calls and clone size are as listed in that table; D and trimming were resolved from the DNA. Of about 280,000 clones in the sample, about 89% were seen once. The sequencing sample was made of peripheral blood. This clonotype was obtained from a woman aged 40-49 years who had recovered from COVID-19. The chain has TRBV30 and TRBJ2-5; D perhaps matches TRBD1 (5 bases). In DNA form, the CDR3 reads TGTGCCTGGGGCCAGGGCCCCGAGACCCAGTACTTC. Translation gives CAWGQGPETQYF.